The clone carrying this TCR beta chain was seen a handful of times. Its antigen is not identified. The germline V gene has CDR1 MNHNS and CDR2 SASEGT. Trimming removed 8 bases at V and 14 bases at J, with 23 bases between. The CDR3 runs 13 residues. Template switching supplied a universal primer site; unique molecular identifiers were carried on the cDNA. MiXCR was run by TCRdb on the 5' RACE reads, yielding one entry per CDR3 protein. Of about 460,000 distinct CDR3 sequences in the sample, 14% were seen once. This record belongs to a study of identical twins. Points from the study as a whole: For out-of-frame beta sequences, excess twin sharing was weaker. Some out-of-frame alpha sequences were shared by twins, and these showed excess low generation probability. Abundant cord blood beta clonotypes carried fewer insertions; memory repertoires showed none.

These same records also appear under a second study, on yellow fever vaccine responses in identical twins.

This receptor was identified in a woman aged 18-30 years in good health. Material: CD4+ T cells sorted from blood. The rearrangement joins TRBV6-1 to TRBJ2-3; D may correspond to TRBD1 or TRBD2 (5 bases each). CDR3 protein: CASLGASSSSWYF. The CDR3 DNA reads as TGTGCCAGCCTCGGGGCTAGCTCTTCTTCTTGGTATTTT.